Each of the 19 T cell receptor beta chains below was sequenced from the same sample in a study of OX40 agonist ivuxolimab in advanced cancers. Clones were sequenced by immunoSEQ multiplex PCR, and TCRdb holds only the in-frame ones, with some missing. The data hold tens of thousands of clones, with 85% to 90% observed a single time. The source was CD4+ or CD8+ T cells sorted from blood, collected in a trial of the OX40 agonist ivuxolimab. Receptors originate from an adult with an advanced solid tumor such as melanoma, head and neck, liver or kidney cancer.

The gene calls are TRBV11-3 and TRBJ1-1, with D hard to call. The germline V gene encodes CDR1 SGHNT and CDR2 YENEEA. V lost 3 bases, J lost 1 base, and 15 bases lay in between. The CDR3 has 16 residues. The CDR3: CASSFGPPGSNTEAFF. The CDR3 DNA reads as TGTGCCAGCAGCTTCGGGCCCCCGGGGTCGAACACTGAAGCTTTCTTT.

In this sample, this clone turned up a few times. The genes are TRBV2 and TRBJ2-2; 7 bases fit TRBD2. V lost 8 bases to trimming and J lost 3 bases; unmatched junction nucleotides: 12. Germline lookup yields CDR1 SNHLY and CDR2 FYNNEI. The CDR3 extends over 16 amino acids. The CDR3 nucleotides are TGTGCCAGCGTGGGCCGGGCGGGAGCCTACACCGGGGAGCTGTTTTTT. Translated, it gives CASVGRAGAYTGELFF.

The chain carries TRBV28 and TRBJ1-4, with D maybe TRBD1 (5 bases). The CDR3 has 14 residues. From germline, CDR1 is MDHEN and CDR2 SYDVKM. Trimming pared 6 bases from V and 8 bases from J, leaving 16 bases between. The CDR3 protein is CASSSGTLKEKLFF. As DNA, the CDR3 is TGTGCCAGCAGCTCCGGGACCTTGAAAGAAAAACTGTTTTTT.

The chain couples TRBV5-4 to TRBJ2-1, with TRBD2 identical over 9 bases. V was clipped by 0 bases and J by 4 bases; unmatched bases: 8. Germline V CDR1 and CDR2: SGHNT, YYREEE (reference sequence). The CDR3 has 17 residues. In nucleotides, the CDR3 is TGTGCCAGCAGCTTGGCCGGGGCGGGAGGGATGTACAATGAGCAGTTCTTC. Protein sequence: CASSLAGAGGMYNEQFF.

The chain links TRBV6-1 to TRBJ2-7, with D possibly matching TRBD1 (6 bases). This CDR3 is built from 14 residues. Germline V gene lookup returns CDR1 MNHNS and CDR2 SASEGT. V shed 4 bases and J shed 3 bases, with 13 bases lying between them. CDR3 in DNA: TGTGCCAGCAGTGTCGGACAGCCCAACTACGAGCAGTACTTC. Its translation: CASSVGQPNYEQYF.

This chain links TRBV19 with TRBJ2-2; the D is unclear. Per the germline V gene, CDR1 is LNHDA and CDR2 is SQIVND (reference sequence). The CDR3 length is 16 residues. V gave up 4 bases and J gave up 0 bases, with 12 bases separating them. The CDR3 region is CASSTPPPPNTGELFF. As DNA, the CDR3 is TGTGCCAGTAGTACGCCCCCTCCGCCGAACACCGGGGAGCTGTTTTTT. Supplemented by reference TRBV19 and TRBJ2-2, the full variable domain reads DGGITQSPKYLFRKEGQNVTLSCEQNLNHDAMYWYRQDPGQGLRLIYYSQIVNDFQKGDIAEGYSVSREKKESFPLTVTSAQKNPTAFYLCASSTPPPPNTGELFFGEGSRLTVL.

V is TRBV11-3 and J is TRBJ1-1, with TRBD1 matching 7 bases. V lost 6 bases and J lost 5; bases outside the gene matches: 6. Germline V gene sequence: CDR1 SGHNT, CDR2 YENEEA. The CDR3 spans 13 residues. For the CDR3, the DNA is TGTGCCAGCAGTGGGTCAGGGGGGACTGAAGCTTTCTTT. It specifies CASSGSGGTEAFF.

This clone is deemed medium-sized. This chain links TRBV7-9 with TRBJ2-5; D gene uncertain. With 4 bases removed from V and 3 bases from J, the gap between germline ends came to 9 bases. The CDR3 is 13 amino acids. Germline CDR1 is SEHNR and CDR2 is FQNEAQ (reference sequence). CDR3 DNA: TGTGCCAGCAGCTCCTACCTGGAAGAGACCCAGTACTTC. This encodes CASSSYLEETQYF.

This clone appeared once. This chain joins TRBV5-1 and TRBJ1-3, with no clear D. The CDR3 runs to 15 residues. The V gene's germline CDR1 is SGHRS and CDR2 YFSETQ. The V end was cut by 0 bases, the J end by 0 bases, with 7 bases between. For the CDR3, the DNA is TGCGCCAGCAGCTTGGAGTCAGGCTCTGGAAACACCATATATTTT. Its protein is CASSLESGSGNTIYF.

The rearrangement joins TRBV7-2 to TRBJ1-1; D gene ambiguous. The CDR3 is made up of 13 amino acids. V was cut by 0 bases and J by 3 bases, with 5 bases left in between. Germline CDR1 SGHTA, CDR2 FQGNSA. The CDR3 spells CASSLAEYTEAFF. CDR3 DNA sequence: TGTGCCAGCAGCTTAGCTGAATACACTGAAGCTTTCTTT.

CDR3 in DNA: TGTGCCAGCAGTCCTACCGCAGGGGCGGGATATGGCTACACCTTC. Translating it yields CASSPTAGAGYGYTF. The chain links TRBV5-6 to TRBJ1-2; possible D gene TRBD1, 6 bases. Trimming removed 5 bases at V and 5 bases at J, with 19 bases between. Germline V gene lookup returns CDR1 SGHDT and CDR2 YYEEEE. The CDR3 length is 15 residues.

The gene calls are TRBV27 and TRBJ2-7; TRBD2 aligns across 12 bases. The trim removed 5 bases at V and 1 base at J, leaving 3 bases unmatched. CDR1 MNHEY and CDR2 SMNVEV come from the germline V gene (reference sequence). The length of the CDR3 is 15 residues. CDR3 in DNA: TGTGCCAGCAGTCCCCTAGCGGGGGGGTCCTACGAGCAGTACTTC. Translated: CASSPLAGGSYEQYF.

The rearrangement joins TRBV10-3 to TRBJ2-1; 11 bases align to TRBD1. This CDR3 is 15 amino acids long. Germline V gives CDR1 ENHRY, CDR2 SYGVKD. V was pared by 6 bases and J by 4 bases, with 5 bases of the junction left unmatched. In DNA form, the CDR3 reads TGTGCCATCAGCATAGGGACAGGGGGGTACAATGAGCAGTTCTTC. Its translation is CAISIGTGGYNEQFF.

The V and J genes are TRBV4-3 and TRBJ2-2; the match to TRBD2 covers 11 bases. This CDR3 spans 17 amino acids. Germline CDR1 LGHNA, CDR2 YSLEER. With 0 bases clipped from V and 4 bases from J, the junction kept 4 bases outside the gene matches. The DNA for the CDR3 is TGCGCCAGCAGCCAAGAAAGTCTAGCGGGAGGCACCGGGGAGCTGTTTTTT. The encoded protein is CASSQESLAGGTGELFF.

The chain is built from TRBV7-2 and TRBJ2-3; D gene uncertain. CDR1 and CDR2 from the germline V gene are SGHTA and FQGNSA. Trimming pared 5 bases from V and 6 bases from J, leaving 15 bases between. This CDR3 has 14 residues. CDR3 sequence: CASSPGGSSDTQYF. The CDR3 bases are TGTGCCAGCAGCCCGGGTGGATCGTCGGATACGCAGTATTTT. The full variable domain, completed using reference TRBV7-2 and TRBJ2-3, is GAGVSQSPSNKVTEKGKDVELRCDPISGHTALYWYRQSLGQGLEFLIYFQGNSAPDKSGLPSDRFSAERTGGSVSTLTIQRTQQEDSAVYLCASSPGGSSDTQYFGPGTRLTVL.

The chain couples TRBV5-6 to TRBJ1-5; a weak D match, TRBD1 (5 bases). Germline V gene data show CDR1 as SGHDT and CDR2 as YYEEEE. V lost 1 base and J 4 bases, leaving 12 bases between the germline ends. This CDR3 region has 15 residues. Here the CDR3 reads CASSLLQGGNQPQHF. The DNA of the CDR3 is TGTGCCAGCAGCTTGCTCCAGGGCGGGAATCAGCCCCAGCATTTT.

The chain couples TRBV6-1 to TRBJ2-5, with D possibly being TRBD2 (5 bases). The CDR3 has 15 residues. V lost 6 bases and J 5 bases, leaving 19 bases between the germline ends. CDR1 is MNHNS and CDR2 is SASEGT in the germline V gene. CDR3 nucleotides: TGTGCCAGCAGCACTCATAGCGATTTAGAGGAGACCCAGTACTTC. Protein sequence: CASSTHSDLEETQYF.

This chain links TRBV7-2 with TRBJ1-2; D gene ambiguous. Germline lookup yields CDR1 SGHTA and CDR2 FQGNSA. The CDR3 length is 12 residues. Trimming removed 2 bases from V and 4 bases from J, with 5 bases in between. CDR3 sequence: CASSLSVYGYTF. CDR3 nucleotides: TGTGCCAGCAGCTTATCGGTCTATGGCTACACCTTC.

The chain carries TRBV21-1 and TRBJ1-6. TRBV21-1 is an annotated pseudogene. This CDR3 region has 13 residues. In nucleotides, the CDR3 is TGTGCCAGCAGGGTTTCCTTGGGATCACCCCTCCACTTT. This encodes CASRVSLGSPLHF.